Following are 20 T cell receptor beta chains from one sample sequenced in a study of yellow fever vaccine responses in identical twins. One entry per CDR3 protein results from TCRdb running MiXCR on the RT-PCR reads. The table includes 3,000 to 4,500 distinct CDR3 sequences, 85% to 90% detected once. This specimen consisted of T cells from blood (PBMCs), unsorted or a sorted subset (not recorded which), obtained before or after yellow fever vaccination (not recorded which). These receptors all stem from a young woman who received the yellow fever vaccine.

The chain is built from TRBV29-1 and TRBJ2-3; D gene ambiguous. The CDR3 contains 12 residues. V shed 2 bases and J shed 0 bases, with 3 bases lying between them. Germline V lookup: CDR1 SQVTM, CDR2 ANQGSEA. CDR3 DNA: TGCAGCGTTGAATACAGCACAGATACGCAGTATTTT. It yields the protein CSVEYSTDTQYF.

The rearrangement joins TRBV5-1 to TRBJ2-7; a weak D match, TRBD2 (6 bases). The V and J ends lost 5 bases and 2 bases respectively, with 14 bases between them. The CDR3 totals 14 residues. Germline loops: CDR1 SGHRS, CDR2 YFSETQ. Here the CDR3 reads CASRREAAAYEQYF. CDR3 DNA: TGCGCCAGCAGGAGGGAGGCCGCTGCCTACGAGCAGTACTTC.

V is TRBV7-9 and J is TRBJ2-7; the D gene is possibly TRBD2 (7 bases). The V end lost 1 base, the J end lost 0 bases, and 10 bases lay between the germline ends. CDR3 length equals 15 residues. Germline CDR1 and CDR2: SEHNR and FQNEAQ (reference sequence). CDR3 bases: TGTGCCAGCAGCTTAGGTGCGGGGGCCTCCTACGAGCAGTACTTC. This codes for CASSLGAGASYEQYF.

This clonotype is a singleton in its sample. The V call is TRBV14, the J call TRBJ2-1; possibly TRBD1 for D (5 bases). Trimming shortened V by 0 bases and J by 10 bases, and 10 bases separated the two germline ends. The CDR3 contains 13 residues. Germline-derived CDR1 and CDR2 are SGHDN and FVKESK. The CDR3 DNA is TGTGCCAGCAGCCAAGATACATACAGGGAGCAGTTCTTC. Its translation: CASSQDTYREQFF. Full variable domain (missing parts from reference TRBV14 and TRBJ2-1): EAGVTQFPSHSVIEKGQTVTLRCDPISGHDNLYWYRRVMGKEIKFLLHFVKESKQDESGMPNNRFLAERTGGTYSTLKVQPAELEDSGVYFCASSQDTYREQFFGPGTRLTVL.

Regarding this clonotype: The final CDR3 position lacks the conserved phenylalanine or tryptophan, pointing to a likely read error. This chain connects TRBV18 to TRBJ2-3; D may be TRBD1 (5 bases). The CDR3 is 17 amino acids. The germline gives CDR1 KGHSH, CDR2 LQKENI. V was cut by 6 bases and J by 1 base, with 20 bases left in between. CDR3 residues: CASSPLGQASRTDTQYL. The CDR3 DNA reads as TGTGCCAGCTCCCCCCTCGGACAAGCTTCTCGCACAGATACGCAGTATTTG.

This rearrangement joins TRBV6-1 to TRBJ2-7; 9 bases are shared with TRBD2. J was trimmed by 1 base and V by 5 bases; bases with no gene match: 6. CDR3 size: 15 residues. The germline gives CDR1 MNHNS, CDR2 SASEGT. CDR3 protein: CASSKGLAISYEQYF. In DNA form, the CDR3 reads TGTGCCAGCAGTAAAGGACTAGCGATATCCTACGAGCAGTACTTC.

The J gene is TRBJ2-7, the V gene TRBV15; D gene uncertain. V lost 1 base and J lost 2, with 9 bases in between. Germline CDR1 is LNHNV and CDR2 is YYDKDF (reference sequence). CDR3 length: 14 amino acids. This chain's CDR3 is CATSRVGGAYEQYF. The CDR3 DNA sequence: TGTGCCACCAGCAGAGTAGGCGGCGCCTACGAGCAGTACTTC.

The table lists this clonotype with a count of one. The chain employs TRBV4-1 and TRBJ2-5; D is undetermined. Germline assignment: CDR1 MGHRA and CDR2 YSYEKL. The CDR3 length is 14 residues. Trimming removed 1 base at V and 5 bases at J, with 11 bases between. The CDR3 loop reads CASSQVWADETQYF. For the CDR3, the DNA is TGCGCCAGCAGCCAAGTTTGGGCCGATGAGACCCAGTACTTC.

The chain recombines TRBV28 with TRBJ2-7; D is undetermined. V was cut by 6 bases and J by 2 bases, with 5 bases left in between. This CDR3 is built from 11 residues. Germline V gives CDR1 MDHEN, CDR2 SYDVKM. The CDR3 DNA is TGTGCCAGCAGCCCACCCTACGAGCAGTACTTC. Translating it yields CASSPPYEQYF.

The CDR3 DNA follows: TGTGCCAGCAGCCAAGATTTGGCGGGATCCACCCCCAGCGAGCAGTACTTC. Encoded protein: CASSQDLAGSTPSEQYF. The V call is TRBV3-1, the J call TRBJ2-7; D possibly corresponds to TRBD2 (6 bases). This CDR3 has 17 residues. Trimming removed 0 bases at V and 6 bases at J, with 21 bases between. Germline-derived CDR1 and CDR2 are LGHDT and YNNKEL (reference sequence).

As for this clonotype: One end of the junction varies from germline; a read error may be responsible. CDR3 residues: CASSDSRFPRNF. CDR3 in DNA: TGTGCCAGCAGTGACTCCCGATTCCCTCGCAACTTC. The J gene is TRBJ2-7, the V gene TRBV6-4; D uncertain. CDR1 is MRHNA, CDR2 SNTAGT, per germline. CDR3 size: 12 residues.

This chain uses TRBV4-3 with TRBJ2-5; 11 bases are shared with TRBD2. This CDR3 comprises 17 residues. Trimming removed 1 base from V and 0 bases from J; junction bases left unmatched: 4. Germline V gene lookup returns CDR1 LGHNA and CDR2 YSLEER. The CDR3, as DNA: TGCGCCAGCAGCCAAGGGGCGGGACTAGCGGACCAAGAGACCCAGTACTTC. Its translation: CASSQGAGLADQETQYF.

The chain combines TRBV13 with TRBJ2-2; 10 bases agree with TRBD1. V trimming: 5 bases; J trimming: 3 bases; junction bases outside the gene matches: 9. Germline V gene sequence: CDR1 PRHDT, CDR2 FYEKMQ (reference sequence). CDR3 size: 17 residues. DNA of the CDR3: TGTGCCAGCAGCGGGGACCGGGACAGGGGTTACACCGGGGAGCTGTTTTTT. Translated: CASSGDRDRGYTGELFF.

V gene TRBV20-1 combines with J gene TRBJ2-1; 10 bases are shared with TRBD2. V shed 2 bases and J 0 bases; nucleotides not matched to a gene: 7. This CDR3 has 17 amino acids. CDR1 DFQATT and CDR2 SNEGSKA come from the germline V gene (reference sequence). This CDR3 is CSARPGLAGASYNEQFF. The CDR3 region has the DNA TGCAGTGCTAGACCCGGGCTAGCGGGAGCCTCCTACAATGAGCAGTTCTTC.

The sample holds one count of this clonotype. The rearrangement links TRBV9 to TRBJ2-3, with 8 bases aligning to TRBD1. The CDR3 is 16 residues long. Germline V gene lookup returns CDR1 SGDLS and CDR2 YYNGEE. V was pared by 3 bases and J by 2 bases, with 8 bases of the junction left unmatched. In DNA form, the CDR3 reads TGTGCCAGCAGCGCTCGTCCGGGACAGGTCACAGATACGCAGTATTTT. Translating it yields CASSARPGQVTDTQYF.

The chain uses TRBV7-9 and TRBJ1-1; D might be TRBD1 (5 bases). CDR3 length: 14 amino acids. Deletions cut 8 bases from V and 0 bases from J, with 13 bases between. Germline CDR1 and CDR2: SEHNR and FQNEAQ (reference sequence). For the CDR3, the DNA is TGTGCCAGCTTTCCCGGGACGGTGAACACTGAAGCTTTCTTT. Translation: CASFPGTVNTEAFF.

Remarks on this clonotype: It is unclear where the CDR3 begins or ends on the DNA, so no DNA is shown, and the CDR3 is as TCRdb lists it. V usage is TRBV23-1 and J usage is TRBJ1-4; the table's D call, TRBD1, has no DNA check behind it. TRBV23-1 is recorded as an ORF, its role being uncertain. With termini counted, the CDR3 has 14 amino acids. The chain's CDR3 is CASSQTGSMKNCFF.

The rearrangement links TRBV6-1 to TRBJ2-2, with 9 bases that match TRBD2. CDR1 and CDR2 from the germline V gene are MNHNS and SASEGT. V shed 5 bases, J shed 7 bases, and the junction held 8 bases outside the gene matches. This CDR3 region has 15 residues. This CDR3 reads CASSRSGGSSGELFF. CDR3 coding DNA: TGTGCCAGCAGTAGAAGCGGGGGGTCGAGCGGGGAGCTGTTTTTT.

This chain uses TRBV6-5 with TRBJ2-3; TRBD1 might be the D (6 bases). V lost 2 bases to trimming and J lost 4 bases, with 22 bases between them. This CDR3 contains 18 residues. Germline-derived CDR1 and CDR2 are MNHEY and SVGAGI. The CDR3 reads CASSYGPTHTGRADTQYF. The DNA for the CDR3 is TGTGCCAGCAGTTACGGGCCCACTCACACAGGGAGAGCAGATACGCAGTATTTT.

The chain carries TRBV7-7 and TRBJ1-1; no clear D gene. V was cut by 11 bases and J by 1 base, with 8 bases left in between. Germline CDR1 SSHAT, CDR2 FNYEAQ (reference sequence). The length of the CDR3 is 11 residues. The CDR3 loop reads CALRPNTEAFF. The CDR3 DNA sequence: TGTGCCCTACGGCCGAACACTGAAGCTTTCTTT. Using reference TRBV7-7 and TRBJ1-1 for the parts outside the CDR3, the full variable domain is GAGVSQSPRYKVTKRGQDVTLRCDPISSHATLYWYQQALGQGPEFLTYFNYEAQPDKSGLPSDRFSAERPEGSISTLTIQRTEQRDSAMYRCALRPNTEAFFGQGTRLTVV.